This T cell receptor beta chain was retrieved from a study of monozygotic twins with inflammatory bowel disease. Whole-study results and caveats: There were differing immunosuppressive treatments, which may have added variability to patient repertoires.

Each CDR3 protein gets one entry in TCRdb, which reprocessed the 5' RACE reads and gives no DNA. The sample table sets out more than 35 distinct CDR3 sequences. This clonotype is classed as hyperexpanded (1% or more) by frequency. Its specificity is not known. CDR1 is MDHEN and CDR2 is SYDVKM in the germline V gene. This CDR3 has 13 residues. Input material: blood. The TCR originated in a human donor with ulcerative colitis or Crohn's disease, or a healthy co-twin of an affected twin (not recorded which). This table probably holds off-target reads from a library built for another chain. This chain joins TRBV28 and TRBJ2-3. CDR3 amino acids: CASSLAGVDTQYF.